The rows below give T cell receptor beta chains drawn from one sample of a study of T cells in Graves' hyperthyroidism and ophthalmopathy. MiXCR, applied by TCRdb to the multiplex PCR reads, yields one record per CDR3 protein. The sample lists 410,000 or so distinct CDR3 sequences; 14% to 15% were seen once. Input material: blood. These receptors all come from a man younger than 30 with Graves' ophthalmopathy. Each CDR3 is given with its conserved first and last residue. A D gene is named only where the DNA matches it firmly. The size of a clone is reported for some rows only, either as once, few or many, or as a class for expanded clones.

j_call	v_call	clone_size	d_call	cdr3_aa	cdr3_nt
TRBJ1-3	TRBV10-3	few	TRBD1	CAISGGKQGLDGNTIYF	TGTGCCATCAGTGGAGGAAAACAGGGGCTCGACGGAAACACCATATATTTT
TRBJ2-7	TRBV3-1	many	NA	CASSQDFGGLYEQYF	TGTGCCAGCAGCCAAGATTTCGGGGGTCTCTACGAGCAGTACTTC
TRBJ2-7	TRBV9	many	NA	CASSAGDTYEQYF	TGTGCCAGCAGCGCCGGGGACACTTACGAGCAGTACTTC
TRBJ2-7	TRBV9	NA	NA	CASSVLSQLNSEQYF	TGTGCCAGCAGCGTTCTCTCCCAACTCAACTCCGAGCAGTACTTC
TRBJ2-5	TRBV7-6	many	TRBD1	CASSFLFTGGVETQYF	TGTGCCAGCAGCTTCCTGTTTACAGGGGGCGTAGAGACCCAGTACTTC
TRBJ2-5	TRBV28	many	TRBD1	CASRDRGQETQYF	TGTGCCAGCAGGGACAGGGGGCAAGAGACCCAGTACTTC
TRBJ1-1	TRBV20-1	few	NA	CSANGLRGHTEAFF	TGCAGTGCTAATGGGCTGCGGGGCCACACTGAAGCTTTCTTT
TRBJ2-5	TRBV5-1	NA	TRBD2	CASSPGGSGGLGETQYF	TGCGCCAGCAGCCCAGGAGGTAGCGGGGGGTTAGGAGAGACCCAGTACTTC
TRBJ1-3	TRBV11-2	many	NA	CASSLDDKFAGNTIYF	TGTGCCAGCAGCTTAGATGACAAATTCGCTGGAAACACCATATATTTT
TRBJ1-6	TRBV20-1	many	TRBD1	CSAKGTGLSPLHF	TGCAGTGCTAAGGGGACAGGACTTTCACCCCTCCACTTT
TRBJ1-2	TRBV6-1	many	NA	CASSPSGGVYGYTF	TGTGCCAGCAGTCCCTCGGGGGGCGTCTATGGCTACACCTTC
TRBJ2-3	TRBV4-1	NA	NA	CASSQAPGGADTQYF	TGCGCCAGCAGCCAAGCACCGGGCGGGGCAGATACGCAGTATTTT
TRBJ2-7	TRBV13	NA	NA	CASSRNPYEQYF	TGTGCCAGCAGCCGGAATCCCTACGAGCAGTACTTC
TRBJ2-2	TRBV5-1	many	TRBD2	CASGTRDYHTGELFF	TGCGCCAGCGGAACCCGGGACTACCACACCGGGGAGCTGTTTTTT
TRBJ1-6	TRBV11-2	NA	NA	CASSYLGLQAPLHF	TGTGCCAGCAGTTACCTGGGCCTTCAGGCTCCCCTCCACTTT
TRBJ2-5	TRBV10-3	few	TRBD1	CAIRTGQQETQYF	TGTGCCATACGGACAGGGCAGCAAGAGACCCAGTACTTC
TRBJ2-4	TRBV14	few	NA	CASSQEGALAKNIQYF	TGTGCCAGCAGCCAAGAGGGGGCACTAGCCAAAAACATTCAGTACTTC
TRBJ2-1	TRBV27	many	TRBD2	CASSLRTSGTNEQFF	TGTGCCAGCAGTTTACGAACTAGCGGGACTAATGAGCAGTTCTTC
TRBJ2-1	TRBV7-9	NA	TRBD2	CASSLPAGVGNEQFF	TGTGCCAGCAGCTTGCCGGCGGGAGTCGGCAATGAGCAGTTCTTC
TRBJ1-4	TRBV11-2	many	NA	CASSLGPTREKLFF	TGTGCCAGCAGCTTAGGGCCTACGAGGGAAAAACTGTTTTTT
TRBJ2-3	TRBV7-9	NA	NA	CASSLVGTPTDTQYF	TGTGCCAGCAGCTTAGTGGGTACCCCCACAGATACGCAGTATTTT
TRBJ1-1	TRBV5-6	NA	NA	CASSEGLGTEAFF	TGTGCCAGCAGCGAGGGACTTGGCACTGAAGCTTTCTTT
TRBJ2-1	TRBV11-3	many	NA	CASSPGFNEQFF	TGTGCCAGCAGCCCAGGATTCAATGAGCAGTTCTTC
TRBJ2-1	TRBV30	many	TRBD1	CAWTGTGDDEQFF	TGTGCCTGGACCGGGACAGGGGACGATGAGCAGTTCTTC
TRBJ1-5	TRBV12-3/TRBV12-4	many	NA	CASSLVGFDQPQHF	TGTGCCAGCAGTTTAGTCGGTTTTGATCAGCCCCAGCATTTT
TRBJ2-7	TRBV7-9	many	TRBD2	CASSLAGLVYEQYF	TGTGCCAGCAGCTTGGCGGGACTAGTCTACGAGCAGTACTTC
TRBJ2-1	TRBV27	NA	TRBD2	CASGTGREGPNEQFF	TGTGCCAGCGGGACGGGGCGGGAGGGCCCAAATGAGCAGTTCTTC
TRBJ2-1	TRBV2	many	NA	CASGRAGNEQFF	TGTGCCAGCGGCCGGGCCGGCAATGAGCAGTTCTTC
TRBJ1-5	TRBV19	NA	TRBD1	CASSIQGGSNQPQHF	TGTGCCAGTAGTATCCAGGGGGGGAGCAATCAGCCCCAGCATTTT
TRBJ2-1	TRBV29-1	few	NA	CSVVRGLTISEQFF	TGCAGCGTTGTTAGGGGTTTGACAATCAGTGAGCAGTTCTTC
TRBJ2-1	TRBV3-1	many	NA	CASSQRMNSYNEQFF	TGTGCCAGCAGCCAAAGGATGAACTCCTACAATGAGCAGTTCTTC
TRBJ2-5	TRBV6-6	many	NA	CASSYVMTVAGETQYF	TGTGCCAGCAGTTACGTAATGACAGTGGCGGGAGAGACCCAGTACTTC
TRBJ2-3	TRBV5-1	many	NA	CASSPHTDTQYF	TGCGCCAGCAGCCCTCACACAGATACGCAGTATTTT
TRBJ2-2	TRBV5-1	NA	TRBD1	CASSSSTQGAGTGELFF	TGCGCCAGCAGCTCTTCCACACAGGGGGCAGGTACCGGGGAGCTGTTTTTT
TRBJ1-5	TRBV27	few	NA	CASSEDGRRPQHF	TGTGCCAGCAGTGAGGACGGTCGTAGGCCCCAGCATTTT
TRBJ1-1	TRBV20-1	many	NA	CSARTTGMGEAFF	TGCAGTGCTAGAACAACAGGGATGGGCGAAGCTTTCTTT
TRBJ2-5	TRBV6-1	few	TRBD1	CASQGQGETQYF	TGTGCCAGCCAAGGACAGGGTGAGACCCAGTACTTC
TRBJ1-2	TRBV3-1	few	NA	CASQQKTNYGYTF	TGTGCCAGCCAACAGAAAACTAACTATGGCTACACCTTC
TRBJ2-3	TRBV10-3	many	NA	CAISVGGNPDTQYF	TGTGCCATCAGTGTTGGCGGGAACCCAGATACGCAGTATTTT
TRBJ1-5	TRBV10-1	NA	NA	CASSDLGNQPQHF	TGCGCCAGCAGTGATTTGGGGAATCAGCCCCAGCATTTT
TRBJ2-5	TRBV10-3	NA	TRBD1	CAISPRDSQETQYF	TGTGCCATCAGCCCCCGGGACAGTCAAGAGACCCAGTACTTC
TRBJ2-5	TRBV12-3/TRBV12-4	many	NA	CASSLREGGETQYF	TGTGCCAGCAGTTTACGCGAGGGCGGAGAGACCCAGTACTTC
TRBJ1-5	TRBV3-1	many	TRBD1	CASSHGQGNQPQHF	TGTGCCAGCAGCCACGGACAGGGGAATCAGCCCCAGCATTTT
TRBJ1-1	TRBV30	many	NA	CAWSEEPAGTEAFF	TGTGCCTGGAGTGAGGAGCCAGCTGGCACTGAAGCTTTCTTT
TRBJ1-5	TRBV6-4	many	NA	CASSDPRGGTENSNQPQHF	TGTGCCAGCAGTGACCCCCGCGGAGGGACGGAGAATAGCAATCAGCCCCAGCATTTT
TRBJ2-7	TRBV10-1	many	TRBD1	CASSVLPGTGPNEQYF	TGCGCCAGCAGTGTCCTTCCCGGGACAGGACCGAACGAGCAGTACTTC
TRBJ2-7	TRBV5-1	NA	NA	CASNPSRDGYEQYF	TGCGCCAGCAACCCGTCAAGGGACGGCTACGAGCAGTACTTC